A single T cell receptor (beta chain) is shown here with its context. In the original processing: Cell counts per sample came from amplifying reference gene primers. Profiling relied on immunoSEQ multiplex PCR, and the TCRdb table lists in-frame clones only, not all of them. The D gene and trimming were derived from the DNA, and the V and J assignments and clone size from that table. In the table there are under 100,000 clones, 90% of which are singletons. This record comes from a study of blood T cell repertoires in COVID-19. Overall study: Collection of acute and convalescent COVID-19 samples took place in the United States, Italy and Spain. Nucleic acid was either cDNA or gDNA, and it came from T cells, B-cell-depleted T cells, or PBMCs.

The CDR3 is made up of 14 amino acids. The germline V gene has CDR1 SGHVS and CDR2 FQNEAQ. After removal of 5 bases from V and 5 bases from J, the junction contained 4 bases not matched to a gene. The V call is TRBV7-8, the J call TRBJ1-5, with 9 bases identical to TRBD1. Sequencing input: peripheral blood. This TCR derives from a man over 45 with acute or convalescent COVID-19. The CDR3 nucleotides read TGTGCCAGCAGCCCGTGGACAGGGGATCAGCCCCAGCATTTT. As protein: CASSPWTGDQPQHF.